This T cell receptor beta chain derives from a study of T cell responses to AZD1222 COVID-19 vaccine. The germline V gene has CDR1 SGDLS and CDR2 YYNGEE. This CDR3 is 15 amino acids long. V dropped 4 bases and J dropped 5 bases, with 18 bases sitting between them. The table came from immunoSEQ multiplex PCR; TCRdb's copy has only in-frame clones and leaves some out. Among 85,000 to 90,000 clones, around nine tenths were seen once, and the ten largest hold less than 6%. Specimen: peripheral blood, collected 28 days after the second AZD1222 dose. The chain is built from TRBV9 and TRBJ2-5; D is possibly TRBD2 (6 bases). This TCR was sampled from an adult who received the AZD1222 COVID-19 vaccine. The CDR3 spells CASSPPSAGGETQYF. The CDR3 nucleotides are TGTGCCAGCAGCCCCCCCTCGGCAGGAGGGGAGACCCAGTACTTC.